This T cell receptor beta chain emerged from a study of shared clonotypes between healthy human individuals. Looking at the study overall: Aged 18 to 49, the donors were a couple of women and a few men.

Study-wide findings and caveats: The study's rarefaction showed incomplete sorted-subset sequencing despite large depth.

The donors were adults (healthy and HIV-negative) with no recent acute infections or vaccinations. A remark on this clone: Antigen unknown.

The study ran the assay at deep level. Clones were read by immunoSEQ multiplex PCR, and TCRdb kept only the in-frame ones, dropping some. The sample has about 710,000 clones; approximately 72% are singletons. The clonotype comes from a woman in her twenties or thirties in good health. The sample comprised memory CD4+ T cells sorted from blood. Stated subset: CD45RA-negative fraction.

The CDR3 spells CASSQGGGNQPQHF. The CDR3 bases are TGTGCCAGCAGCCAAGGAGGGGGGAATCAGCCCCAGCATTTT. This chain connects TRBV14 to TRBJ1-5; possibly TRBD1 for D (6 bases). Trimming shortened V by 1 base and J by 4 bases, and 8 bases separated the two germline ends. CDR3 length equals 14 residues. Germline loops: CDR1 SGHDN, CDR2 FVKESK.